One T cell receptor beta chain is described in this entry. The target antigen is unknown. The germline CDR1 and CDR2 sequences are LNHNV and YYDKDF (reference sequence). V dropped 8 bases and J dropped 7 bases, with 15 bases sitting between them. The CDR3 is made up of 14 amino acids. This entry is derived from a study of breast tumors, draining lymph nodes, adjacent tissues. TCRdb processed the multiplex PCR reads anew with MiXCR; each CDR3 protein has one entry. The sample carries 30,000 to 40,000 distinct CDR3 sequences, roughly 36% recorded once. General observations from the study: Compared with basal-like, luminal-like tumors shared significantly more repertoire with nontumor tissue.

Sequencing input: breast tumor tissue. The sequence came from a female donor with breast cancer. Some clones in this sample may be carry-over from other donors' samples. The chain carries TRBV15 and TRBJ1-6; the D gene is possibly TRBD1 (6 bases). CDR3 sequence reads: CATRGAGLNSPLHF. The CDR3 nucleotides are TGTGCCACCCGGGGGGCAGGGCTCAATTCACCCCTCCACTTT.